This T cell receptor beta chain was retrieved from a study of T cell repertoires in cytomegalovirus infection. This clonotype was counted at least ten times. The CDR3 consists of 13 residues. CDR1 is SGHNT and CDR2 is YENEEA in the germline V gene. The V and J ends lost 2 bases and 5 bases respectively, with 8 bases between them. TCRdb re-called the reads through MiXCR, storing one row per CDR3 protein. The sample yields about 180,000 distinct CDR3 sequences, about an eighth seen once. V is TRBV11-3 and J is TRBJ2-3; TRBD1 is a possible D gene (6 bases). Material for sequencing was PBMCs. This TCR was recovered from a human donor in good health (CMV status not recorded). Some clones in this sample may be carry-over from other donors' samples. The CDR3 loop is CASSLNREDTQYF. The CDR3 nucleotides are TGTGCCAGCAGCTTAAACAGGGAAGATACGCAGTATTTT.